Sequencing of this T cell receptor (beta chain) was carried out in a study of T cell responses to AZD1222 COVID-19 vaccine (dated by TCRdb to 2020 to 2023). For context, the study as a whole: AZD1222 recipients with second doses at about 4 weeks or about 12 weeks were pooled, because spike-specific TCR depth and breadth did not differ between schedules. A total of approximately 240 trial participants underwent TCR sequencing, of whom 200 to 220 received two doses of AZD1222 and about 25 received two doses of the MenACWY control vaccine. Trial participants were enrolled by age into 18-55, 56-69 and 70-plus year subgroups, with about 150, 28 and 57 TCR-sequenced participants respectively. Broad study findings and their caveats: After two AZD1222 doses, spike-specific TCR breadth and depth were significantly higher than at day 0 and than in MenACWY recipients. Conclusions about previously exposed vaccinees are limited, since just five to seven AZD1222 recipients were seropositive for SARS-CoV-2 at baseline. The 56-69-year group was small, and its depth increase did not reach significance, likely because of low power. Epitopes outside the regions mutated in the B.1.351 and B.1.1.7 variants were reportedly recognized by nearly half of the unique spike-specific TCRs. Because no day 14 peak-response samples were available, repertoires were characterized only after the peak T cell response. Most participants were white British and females outnumbered males, and the authors suggested that clonal diversity may have been underestimated. The whole spike protein was spanned by vaccine-associated CD4 TCRs, and dominant responses were seen in regions 160-218 and 743-854.

The sample's time point, from its label and the paper: baseline before first vaccination. Vaccinee samples were obtained from the UK trials COV001 and COV002, which included a single-blind randomized controlled phase 2/3 trial of AZD1222 (ChAdOx1 nCoV-19) in healthy adults. Trial participant PBMC samples were collected at day 0 and day 28 after the second dose for TCRbeta chain sequencing. The CDR3 goes from the cysteine to the phenylalanine over 19 residues. Only CDR3 DNA remains: 57 bases, in frame from the first base. Trimming at the junction amounts to 5 bases on V and 0 bases on J, and the germline ends lie 26 bases apart. Per the germline V gene, MNHEY is the CDR1 and SVGEGT is the CDR2. The CDR3 regions of human TCRbeta chains were subjected to immunosequencing. From the authors' description of their analysis: TCRs in the repertoires were matched against a reference library of SARS-CoV-2-specific TCRs that had been generated with the MIRA antigen-specificity platform. Breadth meant the fraction of unique TCRs that were SARS-CoV-2-associated, whereas depth meant the fraction of total T cells that were SARS-CoV-2-associated. Using the MIRA data, every spike-specific TCR was mapped to the spike region that the TCR reacted to and assigned to either a CD4 or a CD8 class. Log10-transformed breadth and depth values were compared by one-way ANOVA with Sidak's multiple comparisons tests. TCRdb carries this immuneACCESS record with in-frame sequences only. Its versions omit some clonotypes, under half of them owing to an unresolved V gene in the studies checked, with the rest unexplained. From that table come the V and J calls and clone size; the DNA was used to work out D and trimming. The sample table lists 95,000 to 150,000 clones, about 89% of them with a count of one. The ten biggest clones cover about 27% of the sample.

On this clone itself: Its binding antigen is unknown. The record has no base qualities; no much larger clone is one base away.

Sequenced here: peripheral blood, sampled on day 0 of AZD1222 vaccination. This sequence uses TRBV6-2 or TRBV6-3 and TRBJ2-7; the D gene is perhaps TRBD1, on 6 matching bases. The clonotype comes from an adult in good health. The CDR3 corresponds to CASSAGEDKKRRGSYEQYF. The base sequence is TGTGCCAGCAGTGCAGGGGAAGACAAGAAACGTCGGGGCTCCTACGAGCAGTACTTC.